The sequence of this T cell receptor beta chain was determined in a study of CD8+CD57+ T cells in acquired aplastic anemia. There are many counts of this clonotype. Genomic DNA served as template for TCR beta VDJ and CDR3 profiling. From the reads, TCRdb called clonotypes with MiXCR, one entry per CDR3 protein. The sample has about 190,000 distinct CDR3 sequences; 54% are singletons. The CDR3 spans 14 residues. The J segment lost 5 bases and the V segment lost 7 bases, leaving 7 bases of the junction unmatched. This sequence joins TRBV12-3 or TRBV12-4 and TRBJ1-5, with TRBD1 matching over 8 bases. The TCR originated in a human donor in good health, serving as a control. Sequencing input: sorted CD4+, CD8+, or CD8+CD57+ T cells (not recorded which) from PBMCs. The CDR3, as DNA: TGTGCCAGCAAGGGGGCAGGGGGCCATCAGCCCCAGCATTTT. Protein product: CASKGAGGHQPQHF.